The next 2 T cell receptor beta chains were all read from a single sample in a study of T cells in Graves' hyperthyroidism and ophthalmopathy. Researchers amplified the TCR beta CDR3 regions from RNA transcripts. A set of HTBI primers served as the primers for a first-round RT-PCR of the TCR CDR3. TCRdb fed the multiplex PCR reads into MiXCR, producing one record per CDR3 protein. The data show a few hundred thousand distinct CDR3 sequences, with just over 45% seen just once and about 8.3% held by the top ten. Specimen: peripheral blood or thyroid tissue (not recorded which). The receptors derive from a woman aged 18-35 years with Graves' hyperthyroidism.

Remarks on this clonotype: Mismatch with germline at one junction end may stem from a read error. The CDR3 reads CASRAGPSSNHGYTF. The CDR3 coding sequence is TGTGCCAGCAGGGCGGGTCCTTCTTCTAACCATGGCTACACCTTC. The rearrangement joins TRBV12-3 or TRBV12-4 to TRBJ1-2; D not resolved. This CDR3 spans 15 amino acids.

The rearrangement joins TRBV9 to TRBJ2-5; 8 bases agree with TRBD1. The CDR3 has 14 residues. The V and J ends lost 4 bases and 4 bases, in that order; junction bases with no gene match: 6. Germline CDR1 SGDLS, CDR2 YYNGEE. The CDR3 here is CASSPSGQGETQYF. The CDR3 DNA is TGTGCCAGCAGCCCGAGTGGACAGGGAGAGACCCAGTACTTC.